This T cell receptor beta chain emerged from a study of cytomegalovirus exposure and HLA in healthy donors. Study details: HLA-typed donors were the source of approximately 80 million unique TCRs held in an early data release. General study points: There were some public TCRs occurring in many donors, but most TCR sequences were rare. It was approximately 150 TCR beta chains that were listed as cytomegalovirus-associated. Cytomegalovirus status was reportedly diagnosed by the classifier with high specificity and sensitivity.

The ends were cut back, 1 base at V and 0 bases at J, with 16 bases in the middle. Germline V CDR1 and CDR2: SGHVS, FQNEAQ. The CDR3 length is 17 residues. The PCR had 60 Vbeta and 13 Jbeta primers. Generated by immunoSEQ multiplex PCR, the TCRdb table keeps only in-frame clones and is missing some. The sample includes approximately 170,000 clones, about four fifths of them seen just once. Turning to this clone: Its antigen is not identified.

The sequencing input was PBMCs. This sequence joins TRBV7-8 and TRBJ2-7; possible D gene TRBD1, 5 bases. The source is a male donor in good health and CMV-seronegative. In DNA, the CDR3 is TGTGCCAGCAGCTTAGGCGCAACAGGATGGTTCTCCTACGAGCAGTACTTC. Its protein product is CASSLGATGWFSYEQYF.